Shown below are 23 T cell receptor beta chains from a single sample sequenced in a study of blood T cell repertoires in COVID-19. Assay used: immunoSEQ multiplex PCR; TCRdb lists only in-frame clones, some missing. The table includes tens of thousands of clones, around four fifths detected once. Sequencing used peripheral blood. The receptors stem from a human donor in a cohort sampled during active COVID-19.

This clone appeared a single time. The chain joins TRBV29-1 to TRBJ2-2; 15 nucleotides align to TRBD2. The CDR3 loop spans 16 amino acids. Per germline, CDR1 SQVTM and CDR2 ANQGSEA. V gave up 6 bases and J gave up 3 bases; unmatched junction bases: 5. This CDR3 is CSVGTSGGLYTGELFF. In nucleotides, the CDR3 is TGCAGCGTAGGGACTAGCGGGGGGCTATACACCGGGGAGCTGTTTTTT.

The chain joins TRBV5-4 to TRBJ2-5, with 10 bases identical to TRBD2. The germline gives CDR1 SGHNT, CDR2 YYREEE (reference sequence). V trimming: 4 bases; J trimming: 5 bases; junction bases outside the gene matches: 14. The CDR3 covers 17 residues. The CDR3 DNA sequence: TGTGCCAGCAGCCAACAAAAAGCGGGGGGGATCTCGGAGACCCAGTACTTC. Its protein is CASSQQKAGGISETQYF.

This clone has more than one count but fewer than ten. The chain recombines TRBV5-1 with TRBJ2-2; no clear D. This CDR3 region has 12 residues. V was cut by 2 bases and J by 8 bases, with 7 bases left in between. Looked up from germline, CDR1 is SGHRS and CDR2 is YFSETQ. CDR3: CASSFTVGELFF. The CDR3 DNA is TGCGCCAGCAGCTTTACGGTGGGGGAGCTGTTTTTT. The full variable domain, with the rest looked up from reference TRBV5-1 and TRBJ2-2, is KAGVTQTPRYLIKTRGQQVTLSCSPISGHRSVSWYQQTPGQGLQFLFEYFSETQRNKGNFPGRFSGRQFSNSRSEMNVSTLELGDSALYLCASSFTVGELFFGEGSRLTVL.

In nucleotides, the CDR3 is TGTGCCAGCAGCCAAGATAATTGGGTCGGGGTGAATAATTCACCCCTCCACTTT. Translation gives CASSQDNWVGVNNSPLHF. The genes are TRBV14 and TRBJ1-6; D gene ambiguous. This CDR3 spans 18 amino acids. Germline V gene lookup returns CDR1 SGHDN and CDR2 FVKESK. With 0 bases removed from V and 5 bases from J, the gap between germline ends came to 17 bases.

This chain links TRBV7-9 with TRBJ2-7; 9 bases are shared with TRBD2. The CDR3 extends over 14 amino acids. The trim removed 4 bases at V and 2 bases at J, leaving 3 bases unmatched. CDR1 is SEHNR and CDR2 is FQNEAQ in the germline V gene (reference sequence). The CDR3 spells CASSSLAGPYEQYF. CDR3 nucleotide sequence: TGTGCCAGCAGCTCTCTAGCGGGGCCCTACGAGCAGTACTTC.

This sequence joins TRBV3-1 (or the pseudogene TRBV3-2) and TRBJ2-2; 8 nucleotides line up with TRBD2. The length of the CDR3 is 14 residues. V shed 4 bases and J 6 bases; nucleotides not matched to a gene: 4. CDR1 and CDR2 (germline): LGHDT, YNNKEL (reference sequence). Here the CDR3 DNA reads TGTGCCAGCAGCCTTCGGGGGGGCCCCGGGGAGCTGTTTTTT. It yields the protein CASSLRGGPGELFF.

V and J are TRBV7-8 and TRBJ2-7; no clear D. Germline V lookup: CDR1 SGHVS, CDR2 FQNEAQ. The CDR3 has 15 amino acids. The V end lost 1 base, the J end lost 3 bases, and 13 bases lay between the germline ends. CDR3 region: CASSLEAGNFYEQYF. The DNA of the CDR3 is TGTGCCAGCAGCTTAGAGGCAGGAAACTTCTACGAGCAGTACTTC. Using reference TRBV7-8 and TRBJ2-7 for the parts outside the CDR3, the full variable domain is GAGVSQSPRYKVAKRGQDVALRCDPISGHVSLFWYQQALGQGPEFLTYFQNEAQLDKSGLPSDRFFAERPEGSVSTLKIQRTQQEDSAVYLCASSLEAGNFYEQYFGPGTRLTVT.

This chain connects TRBV5-4 to TRBJ1-1, with unresolved D. The CDR3 totals 15 residues. The germline CDR1 and CDR2 sequences are SGHNT and YYREEE (reference sequence). V lost 4 bases and J 1 base, leaving 14 bases between the germline ends. The CDR3 coding sequence is TGTGCCAGCAGCAATCCCGGAGGGTCGAACACTGAAGCTTTCTTT. The encoded protein is CASSNPGGSNTEAFF.

The CDR3 reads CASSATVNQPQHF. CDR3 coding DNA: TGTGCCAGCAGCGCGACAGTCAATCAGCCCCAGCATTTT. This chain joins TRBV14 and TRBJ1-5, with D perhaps TRBD1 (5 bases). This CDR3 has 13 amino acids. Between the trimmed V and J ends, which lost 5 bases and 3 bases, there was a span of 8 bases. Germline CDR1 SGHDN, CDR2 FVKESK.

This clone was detected once. The chain couples TRBV14 to TRBJ1-4; weak D call: TRBD1 (6 bases). Germline-derived CDR1 and CDR2 are SGHDN and FVKESK. The CDR3 is 15 residues long. Trimming took 1 base from V and 3 from J, leaving 9 bases between them. For the CDR3, the DNA is TGTGCCAGCAGCCAAGGGACAGTACCTAATGAAAAACTGTTTTTT. Its protein product is CASSQGTVPNEKLFF.

The V gene is TRBV27, the J gene TRBJ2-7; 7 nucleotides align to TRBD2. Germline V gene data show CDR1 as MNHEY and CDR2 as SMNVEV (reference sequence). V trimming: 4 bases; J trimming: 3 bases; junction bases outside the gene matches: 9. This CDR3 has 15 residues. CDR3 region: CASSSYRGTNYEQYF. The CDR3 region has the DNA TGTGCCAGCAGTTCATATCGCGGGACTAACTACGAGCAGTACTTC.

The chain carries TRBV30 and TRBJ1-6; D remains unclear. The CDR3 covers 15 residues. Germline V gives CDR1 GTSNPN, CDR2 SVGIG (reference sequence). Trimming cost V 0 bases and J 6 bases, with 12 bases left between them. The CDR3, as DNA: TGTGCCTGGAGTGTGGGAGATCGGGTTAATTCACCCCTCCACTTT. Translation gives CAWSVGDRVNSPLHF.

The V gene is TRBV11-2, the J gene TRBJ2-3, with 8 bases that match TRBD2. The junction had 7 bases not matched to a gene; V was cut back by 6 bases and J by 2 bases. In germline, CDR1 is SGHAT, CDR2 FQNNGV. The CDR3 runs to 15 residues. The DNA of the CDR3 is TGTGCCAGCAGGATAACGGGGGGGATCACAGATACGCAGTATTTT. It encodes CASRITGGITDTQYF.

This clone was detected only once. V is TRBV5-1 and J is TRBJ2-5, with D hard to call. Germline V gene sequence: CDR1 SGHRS, CDR2 YFSETQ. The CDR3 has 14 residues. V lost 0 bases to trimming and J lost 4 bases, with 10 bases between them. This chain's CDR3 is CASSLGLVGETQYF. The CDR3 coding sequence is TGCGCCAGCAGCTTGGGGCTAGTCGGAGAGACCCAGTACTTC.

This clone was recorded once. The gene calls are TRBV6-2 or TRBV6-3 and TRBJ2-3, with TRBD1 as a possible D gene (5 bases). This CDR3 has 18 residues. V lost 4 bases and J 2 bases, leaving 22 bases between the germline ends. CDR1 is MNHEY and CDR2 is SVGEGT in the germline V gene. The CDR3 region has the DNA TGTGCCAGCAGTTCAGTTCAGGGTTTACGGCCATCCACAGATACGCAGTATTTT. This translates into CASSSVQGLRPSTDTQYF.

This chain uses TRBV7-3 with TRBJ1-1; no clear D gene. Trimming stripped 3 bases from V and 2 bases from J, with 7 bases between. This CDR3 has 13 amino acids. The germline gives CDR1 SGHTA, CDR2 FQGTGA. CDR3 in amino acids: CASSLLQNTEAFF. The CDR3 bases are TGTGCCAGCAGCTTGTTACAAAACACTGAAGCTTTCTTT.

This rearrangement joins TRBV7-8 to TRBJ2-7, with D uncertain. The V and J ends lost 1 base and 3 bases respectively, with 13 bases between them. This CDR3 spans 15 amino acids. The germline gives CDR1 SGHVS, CDR2 FQNEAQ. CDR3 sequence (DNA): TGTGCCAGCAGCTTAGACTCGGAGCCTTTCTACGAGCAGTACTTC. Translation: CASSLDSEPFYEQYF.

The table lists this clone with a few counts. CDR3 DNA: TGTGCCAGCGGAGGGACAGGTGACTCTGGAAACACCATATATTTT. This sequence encodes CASGGTGDSGNTIYF. The chain joins TRBV4-2 to TRBJ1-3; TRBD1 matches 8 bases. Germline values: CDR1 LGHNA, CDR2 YNFKEQ. V trimming: 8 bases; J trimming: 0 bases; junction bases outside the gene matches: 6. The CDR3 length is 15 residues.

The V gene is TRBV19, the J gene TRBJ2-7, with TRBD1 as a possible D gene (7 bases). V lost 3 bases to trimming and J lost 3 bases, with 12 bases between them. The CDR3 has 14 residues. The germline gives CDR1 LNHDA, CDR2 SQIVND (reference sequence). Written as DNA, the CDR3 is TGTGCCAGTAGTATCCAGGGGGGCTACTACGAGCAGTACTTC. This codes for CASSIQGGYYEQYF. Complete variable domain (other parts from reference TRBV19 and TRBJ2-7): DGGITQSPKYLFRKEGQNVTLSCEQNLNHDAMYWYRQDPGQGLRLIYYSQIVNDFQKGDIAEGYSVSREKKESFPLTVTSAQKNPTAFYLCASSIQGGYYEQYFGPGTRLTVT.

The J gene is TRBJ2-3, the V gene TRBV12-5; 7 bases fit TRBD2. The V gene end was trimmed by 0 bases and the J gene end by 1 base; junction bases not matched to a gene: 4. The CDR3 consists of 16 residues. CDR1 and CDR2 (germline): LGHNT, FRNRAP. The CDR3 loop is CASGLVLAGGTDTQYF. The CDR3, as DNA: TGTGCTAGTGGTTTGGTATTAGCGGGCGGCACAGATACGCAGTATTTT.

This chain connects TRBV13 to TRBJ1-1, with D tentatively TRBD1 (5 bases). The V and J ends lost 2 bases and 8 bases respectively, with 9 bases between them. Germline CDR1 is PRHDT and CDR2 is FYEKMQ (reference sequence). This CDR3 has 12 residues. CDR3 nucleotide sequence: TGTGCCAGCAGCTTAACTCCAGGGGAAGCTTTCTTT. Translation: CASSLTPGEAFF.

The V and J genes are TRBV3-1 (or the pseudogene TRBV3-2) and TRBJ1-4; the D gene is possibly TRBD1 (6 bases). This CDR3 is 15 amino acids long. The V end lost 3 bases, the J end lost 12 bases, and 20 bases lay between the germline ends. Per the germline V gene, CDR1 is LGHDT and CDR2 is YNNKEL (reference sequence). The CDR3 loop is CASSQKPGGGSQLFF. The DNA for the CDR3 is TGTGCCAGCAGCCAGAAACCTGGGGGGGGCTCCCAACTGTTTTTT.

The chain employs TRBV13 and TRBJ2-3; 10 bases are a match to TRBD1. V gave up 5 bases and J gave up 6 bases; unmatched junction bases: 5. CDR3 length: 14 residues. Germline-derived CDR1 and CDR2 are PRHDT and FYEKMQ (reference sequence). The CDR3 loop reads CASSLRQGADTQYF. In nucleotides, the CDR3 is TGTGCCAGCAGCCTTCGACAGGGGGCGGATACGCAGTATTTT.